What follows are 10 T cell receptor beta chains derived from one specimen sequenced in a study of shared clonotypes between healthy human individuals. Using immunoSEQ multiplex PCR, the repertoire was profiled, and TCRdb retains in-frame clones only, with some absent. The data contain fewer than 850,000 clones, roughly 88% of them singletons. Sequenced: memory CD8+ T cells from PBMCs. Noted subset: CD45RO+ cells pooled with CCR7-negative TemRA cells. The receptors come from a man aged 18 to 35 in good health. Some clones in this sample may be carry-over from other donors' samples.

The chain recombines TRBV15 with TRBJ2-2; D perhaps matches TRBD2 (6 bases). V was clipped by 0 bases and J by 1 base, with 12 bases between them. The CDR3 consists of 17 residues. CDR1 and CDR2 (germline): LNHNV, YYDKDF (reference sequence). The CDR3 reads CATSRDLGGLNTGELFF. The CDR3, as DNA: TGTGCCACCAGCAGAGATCTCGGAGGGTTGAACACCGGGGAGCTGTTTTTT.

The V and J genes are TRBV27 and TRBJ2-7; D is perhaps TRBD1 or TRBD2 (6 bases each). Germline V gene data show CDR1 as MNHEY and CDR2 as SMNVEV (reference sequence). V was clipped by 4 bases and J by 6 bases, with 13 bases between them. The CDR3 contains 13 residues. The CDR3 protein is CASSSRGGLEQYF. CDR3 sequence (DNA): TGTGCCAGCAGTTCCCGAGGGGGGCTCGAGCAGTACTTC.

The CDR3 coding sequence is TGTGCCAGCAGTAAACTAGGCCTGCAGGGGGCTGGCAATCAGCCCCAGCATTTT. This encodes CASSKLGLQGAGNQPQHF. The chain couples TRBV27 to TRBJ1-5; TRBD1 matches at 8 bases. This CDR3 spans 18 amino acids. After removal of 5 bases from V and 2 bases from J, the junction contained 14 bases not matched to a gene. The V gene's germline CDR1 is MNHEY and CDR2 SMNVEV (reference sequence).

This rearrangement joins TRBV4-3 to TRBJ2-3; D remains unclear. This CDR3 has 13 amino acids. Germline V gene data show CDR1 as LGHNA and CDR2 as YSLEER. V was pared by 5 bases and J by 1 base, with 7 bases between. The CDR3 protein is CASSSYGTDTQYF. CDR3 coding DNA: TGCGCCAGCAGCTCCTATGGCACAGATACGCAGTATTTT.

CDR3 in amino acids: CASSGPTGEQFF. The CDR3 nucleotides read TGTGCCAGCAGTGGACCGACAGGAGAGCAGTTCTTC. The chain links TRBV27 to TRBJ2-1, with a weak D call TRBD1 (6 bases). Germline values: CDR1 MNHEY, CDR2 SMNVEV (reference sequence). This CDR3 has 12 residues. Trimming removed 5 bases from V and 10 bases from J, with 12 bases in between.

The chain uses TRBV9 and TRBJ2-3; D call uncertain. V was clipped by 1 base and J by 6 bases, with 12 bases between them. CDR3 length: 14 amino acids. Germline values: CDR1 SGDLS, CDR2 YYNGEE. The CDR3 DNA is TGTGCCAGCAGCGTATACCACGTCCGGGATACGCAGTATTTT. It encodes CASSVYHVRDTQYF.

This clone turned up a few times. The chain carries TRBV5-1 and TRBJ1-3; D unclear. The length of the CDR3 is 13 residues. V lost 1 base, J lost 12 bases, and 14 bases lay in between. CDR1 and CDR2 (germline): SGHRS, YFSETQ. The chain's CDR3 is CASSLLGPAGIYF. CDR3 coding DNA: TGCGCCAGCAGCTTGCTGGGCCCGGCGGGCATATATTTT.

The rearrangement links TRBV4-2 to TRBJ2-1; 7 bases are a match to TRBD2. The length of the CDR3 is 15 residues. Germline trimming cut 2 bases from V and 2 bases from J; bases unmatched to any gene: 3. CDR1 is LGHNA, CDR2 YNFKEQ, per germline. The chain's CDR3 is CASSQTSEPYNEQFF. The CDR3 DNA sequence: TGTGCCAGCAGCCAAACTAGCGAACCCTACAATGAGCAGTTCTTC.

The V call is TRBV29-1, the J call TRBJ1-5; 9 bases agree with TRBD1. CDR3 size: 13 residues. J lost 11 bases, V lost 6 bases, and 11 bases had no gene match. Germline CDR1 is SQVTM and CDR2 is ANQGSEA. This CDR3 is CSVVRTGESAQHF. Here the CDR3 DNA reads TGCAGCGTGGTTCGGACAGGGGAATCAGCCCAGCATTTT.

This chain joins TRBV4-2 and TRBJ2-7, with D possibly TRBD2 on 5 matching bases. There are 18 residues in the CDR3. Germline V gene data show CDR1 as LGHNA and CDR2 as YNFKEQ. V lost 1 base, J lost 0 bases, and 19 bases lay in between. As DNA, the CDR3 is TGTGCCAGCAGCCAAGTGGTCCCGCAGCGGATGCTCTCCTACGAGCAGTACTTC. Its translation is CASSQVVPQRMLSYEQYF.